The 27 T cell receptor beta chains below all came from one sample that was sequenced in a study of blood T cell repertoires in COVID-19. Clones were sequenced by immunoSEQ multiplex PCR, and TCRdb holds only the in-frame ones, with some missing. The sample has 100,000 to 120,000 clones; 65% to 90% are singletons. Sequenced input: peripheral blood. These receptors were obtained from an elderly man with acute or convalescent COVID-19.

This chain connects TRBV5-1 to TRBJ2-3; D is unclear. The V gene lost 0 bases and the J gene lost 5 bases, with 10 bases spanning the gap. CDR1 is SGHRS, CDR2 YFSETQ, per germline. This CDR3 comprises 14 residues. CDR3 loop: CASSLEGPGDTQYF. CDR3 nucleotide sequence: TGCGCCAGCAGCTTGGAAGGTCCAGGAGATACGCAGTATTTT. Together with reference TRBV5-1 and TRBJ2-3, the CDR3 gives the full variable domain: KAGVTQTPRYLIKTRGQQVTLSCSPISGHRSVSWYQQTPGQGLQFLFEYFSETQRNKGNFPGRFSGRQFSNSRSEMNVSTLELGDSALYLCASSLEGPGDTQYFGPGTRLTVL.

This clone occurred once. Written as DNA, the CDR3 is TGTGCCAGCAGCTTGGAACAGGGTAATTCACCCCTCCACTTT. This sequence encodes CASSLEQGNSPLHF. The chain has TRBV5-4 and TRBJ1-6, with a weak D call TRBD1 (6 bases). CDR3 length equals 14 residues. Trimming took off 0 bases at V and 6 bases at J, with 7 bases between the two ends. Looked up from germline, CDR1 is SGHNT and CDR2 is YYREEE (reference sequence).

The chain couples TRBV7-6 to TRBJ1-6; no firm D call. The CDR3 contains 14 residues. Germline CDR1 and CDR2: SGHVS and FNYEAQ. Trimming removed 1 base at V and 10 bases at J, with 11 bases between. CDR3 residues: CASSLDRVASPLHF. The CDR3 nucleotides read TGTGCCAGCAGCTTAGATCGGGTAGCATCACCCCTCCACTTT.

The rearrangement uses TRBV5-6 and TRBJ1-1; 11 bases line up with TRBD1. The CDR3 consists of 17 residues. CDR1 is SGHDT and CDR2 is YYEEEE in the germline V gene. The junction had 13 bases not matched to a gene; V was cut back by 4 bases and J by 5 bases. The CDR3 loop is CASSLLGLGQGATEAFF. The DNA for the CDR3 is TGTGCCAGCAGCCTCCTTGGACTTGGACAGGGGGCGACTGAAGCTTTCTTT.

The rearrangement uses TRBV12-3 or TRBV12-4 and TRBJ1-5; D may be TRBD1 (5 bases). V dropped 6 bases and J dropped 6 bases, with 9 bases sitting between them. This CDR3 spans 12 amino acids. The DNA for the CDR3 is TGTGCCAGCAGACGTCAGGGTCAGCCCCAGCATTTT. It encodes CASRRQGQPQHF.

V gene TRBV6-5 combines with J gene TRBJ1-2, with 9 bases that match TRBD1. The CDR3 extends over 15 amino acids. Trimming removed 6 bases from V and 1 base from J; junction bases left unmatched: 6. Germline V gene sequence: CDR1 MNHEY, CDR2 SVGAGI. This chain's CDR3 is CASRSTGGGNYGYTF. As DNA, the CDR3 is TGTGCCAGCAGGAGTACAGGGGGCGGTAACTATGGCTACACCTTC.

The rearrangement joins TRBV7-9 to TRBJ1-1, with unresolved D. Germline loops: CDR1 SEHNR, CDR2 FQNEAQ (reference sequence). The CDR3 is 12 residues long. V was shortened by 8 bases and J by 1 base, with 8 bases between the two germline ends. The CDR3 protein is CASQTGNTEAFF. CDR3 in DNA: TGTGCCAGCCAAACGGGGAACACTGAAGCTTTCTTT.

The chain couples TRBV28 to TRBJ1-2, with TRBD1 matching over 7 bases. V shed 4 bases and J 5 bases; nucleotides not matched to a gene: 7. The CDR3 spans 14 residues. CDR1 and CDR2 from the germline V gene are MDHEN and SYDVKM. CDR3 sequence (DNA): TGTGCCAGCAGTTACGGTGGGGACAGATATGGCTACACCTTC. It specifies CASSYGGDRYGYTF.

The rearrangement links TRBV12-3 or TRBV12-4 to TRBJ1-1; TRBD1 matches 10 bases. CDR3 length: 11 amino acids. The J segment lost 10 bases and the V segment lost 5 bases, leaving 1 base of the junction unmatched. Here the CDR3 DNA reads TGTGCCAGCAGTCGGACAGGGGGAGCTTTCTTT. Protein: CASSRTGGAFF.

This rearrangement joins TRBV5-5 to TRBJ2-2; a weak D match, TRBD1 (6 bases). Trimming took off 5 bases at V and 1 base at J, with 9 bases between the two ends. The CDR3 consists of 14 residues. Germline V gene sequence: CDR1 SGHKS, CDR2 YYEKEE (reference sequence). The DNA of the CDR3 is TGTGCCAGCAGAGGACAGCTGAACACCGGGGAGCTGTTTTTT. Translation: CASRGQLNTGELFF. Filled out from reference TRBV5-5 and TRBJ2-2, the complete variable domain reads DAGVTQSPTHLIKTRGQQVTLRCSPISGHKSVSWYQQVLGQGPQFIFQYYEKEERGRGNFPDRFSARQFPNYSSELNVNALLLGDSALYLCASRGQLNTGELFFGEGSRLTVL.

This chain links TRBV6-5 with TRBJ1-3, with a weak D call TRBD1 (6 bases). The germline V gene encodes CDR1 MNHEY and CDR2 SVGAGI. V was trimmed by 0 bases and J by 2 bases, leaving 8 bases between them. CDR3 size: 15 residues. Written as DNA, the CDR3 is TGTGCCAGCAGTTACTCGGGGGCCGCTGGAAACACCATATATTTT. Translating gives CASSYSGAAGNTIYF.

V and J are TRBV5-1 and TRBJ1-2; 8 bases agree with TRBD1. Trimming took 1 base from V and 0 from J; bases not matched to a gene: 8. Per germline, CDR1 SGHRS and CDR2 YFSETQ. The CDR3 is 17 amino acids. CDR3 amino acids: CASSLSYRGSTNYGYTF. In DNA, the CDR3 is TGCGCCAGCAGCTTGAGTTACAGGGGGAGTACTAACTATGGCTACACCTTC.

J is TRBJ2-1 and V is TRBV5-1; a possible D gene is TRBD2 (5 bases). The V end was cut by 0 bases, the J end by 0 bases, with 10 bases between. This CDR3 contains 16 residues. The germline V gene encodes CDR1 SGHRS and CDR2 YFSETQ. The CDR3 DNA reads TGCGCCAGCAGCTTGGGAGCGGTTAGCTCCTACAATGAGCAGTTCTTC. Amino acids: CASSLGAVSSYNEQFF.

This clone has only a few counts. The chain couples TRBV5-1 to TRBJ1-2; a weak D match, TRBD1 (5 bases). V shed 3 bases and J shed 3 bases, with 9 bases lying between them. CDR3 size: 13 residues. Germline lookup yields CDR1 SGHRS and CDR2 YFSETQ. The CDR3 DNA reads TGCGCCAGCAGCTCCGGGACTCACTATGGCTACACCTTC. It codes for CASSSGTHYGYTF.

The chain uses TRBV25-1 and TRBJ2-7; 11 bases align to TRBD1. Trimming took 4 bases from V and 3 from J; bases not matched to a gene: 5. This CDR3 comprises 15 residues. CDR1 and CDR2 (germline): MGHDK, SYGVNS. The CDR3 spells CASSVAGTGGYEQYF. The CDR3 region has the DNA TGTGCCAGCAGTGTTGCCGGGACAGGGGGCTACGAGCAGTACTTC.

V is TRBV9 and J is TRBJ2-3; tentatively, D is TRBD1 (5 bases). The CDR3 consists of 15 residues. Germline loops: CDR1 SGDLS, CDR2 YYNGEE. V gave up 4 bases and J gave up 3 bases, with 15 bases separating them. The chain's CDR3 is CASSSIVGQTDTQYF. The CDR3 DNA reads TGTGCCAGCAGCTCTATTGTGGGGCAGACAGATACGCAGTATTTT.

The J gene is TRBJ2-1, the V gene TRBV30; tentative D call: TRBD2 (5 bases). The CDR3 totals 14 residues. V was trimmed by 3 bases and J by 2 bases, leaving 11 bases between them. Germline values: CDR1 GTSNPN, CDR2 SVGIG (reference sequence). In DNA, the CDR3 is TGTGCCTGGAGAGTAGCGTGGCCCTACAATGAGCAGTTCTTC. This gives the protein CAWRVAWPYNEQFF.

The rearrangement joins TRBV14 to TRBJ1-2, with D unclear. CDR1 is SGHDN, CDR2 FVKESK, per germline. V dropped 3 bases and J dropped 3 bases, with 8 bases sitting between them. The CDR3 runs to 13 residues. The CDR3 DNA follows: TGTGCCAGCAGCCAGCAGAAATACTATGGCTACACCTTC. This codes for CASSQQKYYGYTF. Combining the CDR3 with reference TRBV14 and TRBJ1-2 gives the whole variable domain EAGVTQFPSHSVIEKGQTVTLRCDPISGHDNLYWYRRVMGKEIKFLLHFVKESKQDESGMPNNRFLAERTGGTYSTLKVQPAELEDSGVYFCASSQQKYYGYTFGSGTRLTVV.

The chain recombines TRBV5-4 with TRBJ2-6, with D perhaps matching TRBD2 (7 bases). V gave up 1 base and J gave up 4 bases, with 12 bases separating them. This CDR3 contains 16 residues. Germline assignment: CDR1 SGHNT and CDR2 YYREEE (reference sequence). The DNA for the CDR3 is TGTGCCAGCAGCTTGCGGGGGGCTGAGGGGGCCAACGTCCTGACTTTC. Its translation: CASSLRGAEGANVLTF.

The gene calls are TRBV4-1 and TRBJ2-7, with 8 bases that match TRBD1. The J segment lost 1 base and the V segment lost 2 bases, leaving 4 bases of the junction unmatched. Germline V gives CDR1 MGHRA, CDR2 YSYEKL. The CDR3 has 15 amino acids. DNA of the CDR3: TGCGCCAGCAGCCAACGGACAGGGAGGTCCTACGAGCAGTACTTC. Encoded protein: CASSQRTGRSYEQYF.

This clone is a singleton in its sample. V and J are TRBV5-1 and TRBJ2-2; possibly TRBD1 for D (6 bases). This CDR3 is built from 16 residues. V lost 2 bases, J lost 1 base, and 12 bases lay in between. CDR1 and CDR2 (germline): SGHRS, YFSETQ. CDR3 residues: CASSLHRELNTGELFF. The CDR3 DNA sequence: TGCGCCAGCAGCTTACACAGGGAGCTGAACACCGGGGAGCTGTTTTTT.

The chain recombines TRBV28 with TRBJ1-1; D unresolved. The germline V gene encodes CDR1 MDHEN and CDR2 SYDVKM. Trimming removed 1 base at V and 4 bases at J, with 4 bases between. This CDR3 region has 12 residues. Here the CDR3 reads CASSLSRTEAFF. DNA of the CDR3: TGTGCCAGCAGTTTATCGCGCACTGAAGCTTTCTTT.

The chain joins TRBV3-1 (or the pseudogene TRBV3-2) to TRBJ2-5; weak D call: TRBD2 (6 bases). V dropped 2 bases and J dropped 5 bases, with 9 bases sitting between them. The germline CDR1 and CDR2 sequences are LGHDT and YNNKEL (reference sequence). The CDR3 runs 13 residues. In DNA form, the CDR3 reads TGTGCCAGCAGCCAACGGGGGACGGAGACCCAGTACTTC. Translated: CASSQRGTETQYF.

The rearrangement links TRBV9 to TRBJ2-1, with TRBD2 matching 8 bases. The CDR3 is 16 amino acids. The J segment lost 5 bases and the V segment lost 0 bases, leaving 7 bases of the junction unmatched. CDR1 and CDR2 from the germline V gene are SGDLS and YYNGEE. The chain's CDR3 is CASSVAIREGDNEQFF. CDR3 in DNA: TGTGCCAGCAGCGTAGCTATCCGGGAGGGAGACAATGAGCAGTTCTTC.

This clone was counted only a few times. The rearrangement uses TRBV29-1 and TRBJ1-1, with D possibly TRBD1 on 5 matching bases. From germline, CDR1 is SQVTM and CDR2 ANQGSEA. Trimming pared 4 bases from V and 0 bases from J, leaving 15 bases between. The CDR3 has 15 amino acids. CDR3 amino acids: CSVAPGWGMNTEAFF. The CDR3 nucleotides read TGCAGCGTTGCCCCAGGGTGGGGAATGAACACTGAAGCTTTCTTT.

This clone has more than one count but fewer than ten. The chain uses TRBV5-1 and TRBJ2-1, with TRBD2 matching 8 bases. Unmatched junction bases numbered 4, after V lost 5 bases and J lost 0 bases. Germline CDR1 reads SGHRS; CDR2 reads YFSETQ. The CDR3 loop spans 15 amino acids. The CDR3 loop reads CASRYSGSSYNEQFF. The CDR3 DNA reads as TGCGCCAGCAGATACAGCGGGAGCTCCTACAATGAGCAGTTCTTC.

The chain recombines TRBV5-1 with TRBJ2-1; 12 bases are a match to TRBD2. Trimming took 4 bases from V and 15 from J; bases not matched to a gene: 14. CDR3 length: 15 residues. The V gene's germline CDR1 is SGHRS and CDR2 YFSETQ. CDR3 in amino acids: CASSTTSGSVTPLFF. CDR3 in DNA: TGCGCCAGCAGCACGACTAGCGGGAGCGTAACTCCGCTGTTCTTC.